Each of the 30 T cell receptor beta chains below was sequenced from the same sample in a study of blood T cell repertoires in COVID-19 (dated by TCRdb to 2018 to 2021). Preparation of the library involved the immunoSEQ multiplex PCR assay. Sourced from immuneACCESS, this table was stored by TCRdb with only in-frame sequences that have V and J called. A share of the clones is absent; for the studies checked, an unresolved V gene accounts for under half, and the remainder has no known explanation. The table for this sample lists over 250,000 clones; around three quarters of them were counted only once. 2.5% to 4% of the sample goes to the ten largest clones. The sequencing sample was made of peripheral blood. These receptors were obtained from an elderly woman with acute or convalescent COVID-19.

V and J are TRBV19 and TRBJ2-7; TRBD1 aligns across 7 bases. V was pared by 5 bases and J by 1 base, with 5 bases of the junction left unmatched. The germline V gene encodes CDR1 LNHDA and CDR2 SQIVND (reference sequence). The CDR3 runs 14 residues. The CDR3 bases are TGTGCCAGTAGTCGGGACAGAGCATCCTACGAGCAGTACTTC. The encoded protein is CASSRDRASYEQYF.

The rearrangement uses TRBV9 and TRBJ1-2; 7 positions match TRBD1. The CDR3 consists of 14 residues. Unmatched junction bases numbered 3, after V lost 0 bases and J lost 4 bases. CDR1 is SGDLS and CDR2 is YYNGEE in the germline V gene. The CDR3 DNA sequence: TGTGCCAGCAGCGTAGGGGACAGTATCTATGGCTACACCTTC. Translating gives CASSVGDSIYGYTF.

The J gene is TRBJ1-2, the V gene TRBV3-1 (or the pseudogene TRBV3-2); tentatively, D is TRBD1 (6 bases). This CDR3 spans 15 amino acids. Germline loops: CDR1 LGHDT, CDR2 YNNKEL (reference sequence). The V gene lost 4 bases and the J gene lost 5 bases, with 17 bases spanning the gap. The CDR3 loop reads CASSRSMTGNYGYTF. Written as DNA, the CDR3 is TGTGCCAGCAGCCGCTCAATGACAGGAAATTATGGCTACACCTTC.

The CDR3 spells CASSLGSNGYTF. Written as DNA, the CDR3 is TGTGCCAGCAGCTTAGGTTCCAATGGCTACACCTTC. This chain connects TRBV7-9 to TRBJ1-2, with no clear D. The CDR3 is 12 amino acids. The germline V gene has CDR1 SEHNR and CDR2 FQNEAQ (reference sequence). V lost 1 base and J 6 bases, leaving 6 bases between the germline ends.

The table lists this clone with a count of one. The CDR3 DNA is TGTGCCAGCAGGGCAGCGGGAGGGCCCAGTGAGCAGTTCTTC. This gives the protein CASRAAGGPSEQFF. J is TRBJ2-1 and V is TRBV6-5; 10 bases align to TRBD2. Germline CDR1 and CDR2: MNHEY and SVGAGI. The CDR3 is 14 residues long. Unmatched junction bases numbered 8, after V lost 6 bases and J lost 9 bases.

The V and J genes are TRBV5-1 and TRBJ2-2; TRBD2 matches at 10 bases. In germline, CDR1 is SGHRS, CDR2 YFSETQ. This CDR3 has 16 residues. The junction had 7 bases not matched to a gene; V was cut back by 0 bases and J by 8 bases. Here the CDR3 reads CASSLVTSGSRGELFF. In nucleotides, the CDR3 is TGCGCCAGCAGCTTGGTGACTAGCGGGTCTCGAGGGGAGCTGTTTTTT.

V and J are TRBV28 and TRBJ1-5; D is uncertain. The CDR3 is 14 amino acids. The V end was cut by 5 bases, the J end by 6 bases, with 14 bases between. From germline, CDR1 is MDHEN and CDR2 SYDVKM. The CDR3 DNA follows: TGTGCCAGCAGTATAAGAGGGAGCTCTCAGCCCCAGCATTTT. Translation: CASSIRGSSQPQHF.

The chain carries TRBV13 and TRBJ1-2; 7 bases fit TRBD1. V lost 1 base, J lost 3 bases, and 2 bases stayed unmatched. Germline V lookup: CDR1 PRHDT, CDR2 FYEKMQ (reference sequence). This CDR3 comprises 14 residues. CDR3 sequence (DNA): TGTGCCAGCAGCTTAGCCAGGGGGGACTATGGCTACACCTTC. It yields the protein CASSLARGDYGYTF.

This chain uses TRBV5-8 with TRBJ1-1; no clear D gene. The CDR3 sequence is 14 residues long. Germline lookup yields CDR1 SGHTS and CDR2 YDEGEE. Between the trimmed V and J ends, which lost 0 bases and 0 bases, there was a span of 6 bases. CDR3 region: CASSLAGMNTEAFF. For the CDR3, the DNA is TGTGCCAGCAGCTTGGCCGGGATGAACACTGAAGCTTTCTTT.

This clone was seen just once. The chain uses TRBV19 and TRBJ1-5, with a weak D call TRBD1 (5 bases). V was cut by 0 bases and J by 8 bases, with 8 bases left in between. Germline V gene data show CDR1 as LNHDA and CDR2 as SQIVND (reference sequence). The CDR3 contains 13 residues. The DNA for the CDR3 is TGTGCCAGTAGTATAGAGCAGGGAAAGCCCCAGCATTTT. Residues: CASSIEQGKPQHF. Based on the CDR3 plus reference TRBV19 and TRBJ1-5, the full variable domain is DGGITQSPKYLFRKEGQNVTLSCEQNLNHDAMYWYRQDPGQGLRLIYYSQIVNDFQKGDIAEGYSVSREKKESFPLTVTSAQKNPTAFYLCASSIEQGKPQHFGDGTRLSIL.

There are a few counts of this clone. The chain uses TRBV6-1 and TRBJ1-1; 7 positions agree with TRBD1. V lost 2 bases and J lost 0; bases outside the gene matches: 3. Germline V gene data show CDR1 as MNHNS and CDR2 as SASEGT. The CDR3 is 15 residues long. The CDR3 DNA is TGTGCCAGCAGTGAACAGGGGGGAATGAACACTGAAGCTTTCTTT. This gives the protein CASSEQGGMNTEAFF.

This chain links TRBV9 with TRBJ2-7, with no clear D. Trimming removed 2 bases at V and 7 bases at J, with 13 bases between. Germline V lookup: CDR1 SGDLS, CDR2 YYNGEE. This CDR3 contains 13 residues. CDR3 amino acids: CASSVSASREQYF. CDR3 nucleotides: TGTGCCAGCAGCGTTAGTGCTTCGCGAGAGCAGTACTTC. Full variable domain (remainder filled in from reference TRBV9 and TRBJ2-7): DSGVTQTPKHLITATGQRVTLRCSPRSGDLSVYWYQQSLDQGLQFLIQYYNGEERAKGNILERFSAQQFPDLHSELNLSSLELGDSALYFCASSVSASREQYFGPGTRLTVT.

In this sample, this clone turned up once. The rearrangement joins TRBV5-5 to TRBJ1-2, with TRBD1 as a possible D gene (5 bases). V shed 4 bases and J shed 4 bases, with 11 bases lying between them. The CDR3 spans 13 residues. CDR1 is SGHKS, CDR2 YYEKEE, per germline (reference sequence). The CDR3, as DNA: TGTGCCAGCAGCATAACAGGACCCTATGGCTACACCTTC. This sequence encodes CASSITGPYGYTF.

CDR3 in amino acids: CASSRLAGANTGELFF. The CDR3 nucleotides read TGTGCCAGCAGCCGACTAGCGGGGGCGAACACCGGGGAGCTGTTTTTT. The V and J genes are TRBV7-3 and TRBJ2-2, with TRBD2 matching 12 bases. The germline gives CDR1 SGHTA, CDR2 FQGTGA. This CDR3 contains 16 residues. The junction had 1 base not matched to a gene; V was cut back by 5 bases and J by 0 bases.

The gene calls are TRBV13 and TRBJ2-7; the match to TRBD2 covers 14 bases. The CDR3 length is 15 residues. J gave up 6 bases and V 5 bases, and 6 bases lay outside the gene matches. CDR1 is PRHDT and CDR2 is FYEKMQ in the germline V gene (reference sequence). The CDR3 sequence: CASSRRLAGGGEQYF. The CDR3 nucleotides are TGTGCCAGCAGCCGCCGACTAGCGGGAGGGGGCGAGCAGTACTTC.

This clone occurred a few times. This chain uses TRBV19 with TRBJ1-5; D possibly corresponds to TRBD1 (5 bases). Trimming took 5 bases from V and 3 from J, leaving 11 bases between them. Germline V gene sequence: CDR1 LNHDA, CDR2 SQIVND (reference sequence). The CDR3 sequence is 14 residues long. The CDR3 region is CASSFPGYNQPQHF. In DNA, the CDR3 is TGTGCCAGTAGTTTCCCAGGGTACAATCAGCCCCAGCATTTT.

This chain uses TRBV6-2 or TRBV6-3 with TRBJ1-2; 10 bases align to TRBD1. CDR3 length: 15 residues. The germline V gene encodes CDR1 MNHEY and CDR2 SVGEGT. With V trimmed by 5 bases and J by 5 bases, 8 bases remained unmatched. CDR3 sequence reads: CASSRNRDRGYGYTF. The CDR3 coding sequence is TGTGCCAGCAGTCGCAACCGGGACAGGGGTTATGGCTACACCTTC.

This chain connects TRBV24-1 to TRBJ1-3; the D is unclear. The CDR3 has 16 amino acids. Germline CDR1 KGHDR, CDR2 SFDVKD. V was pared by 3 bases and J by 1 base, with 12 bases between. The CDR3 bases are TGTGCCACCAGTGATCGCCCCCGGGGTTCTGGAAACACCATATATTTT. It specifies CATSDRPRGSGNTIYF.

This clone was recorded only once. In the same sample, other DNA sequences code for this CDR3. The chain employs TRBV2 and TRBJ1-5; D unresolved. This CDR3 comprises 13 residues. Trimming removed 4 bases at V and 0 bases at J, with 4 bases between. Germline-derived CDR1 and CDR2 are SNHLY and FYNNEI. CDR3 loop: CASSAGSNQPQHF. In DNA form, the CDR3 reads TGTGCCAGCAGTGCAGGTAGCAATCAGCCCCAGCATTTT.

This chain connects TRBV6-5 to TRBJ1-3; TRBD1 is a possible D gene (6 bases). The CDR3 covers 15 residues. CDR1 MNHEY and CDR2 SVGAGI come from the germline V gene. Trimming removed 6 bases at V and 0 bases at J, with 12 bases between. The CDR3 bases are TGTGCCAGCAGATCGGGGGGGCTCTCTGGAAACACCATATATTTT. Translating gives CASRSGGLSGNTIYF.

V and J are TRBV5-4 and TRBJ2-5; D unclear. Germline loops: CDR1 SGHNT, CDR2 YYREEE (reference sequence). The CDR3 covers 14 residues. Trimming left V 0 bases short and J 1 base short, with 7 bases between. CDR3 sequence reads: CASSLARSQETQYF. The CDR3 coding sequence is TGTGCCAGCAGCTTGGCACGGTCCCAAGAGACCCAGTACTTC.

The CDR3 DNA is TGTGCCAGCAGCTTAGTGGGGGGTGGACCGAGGGAGCAGTACTTC. This gives the protein CASSLVGGGPREQYF. The chain carries TRBV7-2 and TRBJ2-7; a possible D gene is TRBD2 (6 bases). The CDR3 totals 15 residues. In germline, CDR1 is SGHTA, CDR2 FQGNSA. Trimming shortened V by 1 base and J by 7 bases, and 17 bases separated the two germline ends.

As regards this clone: This specimen includes other DNA sequences encoding the same CDR3. J is TRBJ2-5 and V is TRBV11-2; possible D gene TRBD2, 5 bases. This CDR3 has 14 residues. In germline, CDR1 is SGHAT, CDR2 FQNNGV. V was pared by 1 base and J by 4 bases, with 10 bases between. CDR3 loop: CASSLGLAGETQYF. CDR3 DNA: TGTGCCAGCAGCTTAGGTCTAGCCGGAGAGACCCAGTACTTC.

The chain recombines TRBV4-1 with TRBJ2-1; TRBD2 might be the D (5 bases). The germline gives CDR1 MGHRA, CDR2 YSYEKL. This CDR3 is 13 amino acids long. Trimming pared 8 bases from V and 8 bases from J, leaving 16 bases between. CDR3 coding DNA: TGCGCCAGCGGCCCTAGAGGGTTGGATGAGCAGTTCTTC. Its translation is CASGPRGLDEQFF.

The chain has TRBV15 and TRBJ2-1; D gene unclear. This CDR3 has 20 residues. Per the germline V gene, CDR1 is LNHNV and CDR2 is YYDKDF (reference sequence). V lost 1 base and J lost 0, with 22 bases in between. The CDR3 spells CATSRAEEKGVISSYNEQFF. The CDR3 bases are TGTGCCACCAGCAGAGCAGAGGAAAAAGGAGTCATCAGCTCCTACAATGAGCAGTTCTTC.

The chain is built from TRBV12-3 or TRBV12-4 and TRBJ2-3; tentative D call: TRBD2 (5 bases). Trimming pared 2 bases from V and 4 bases from J, leaving 7 bases between. The CDR3 contains 13 residues. The CDR3 DNA sequence: TGTGCCAGCAGTTTACGGACTGCAGATACGCAGTATTTT. Protein product: CASSLRTADTQYF.

This rearrangement joins TRBV7-3 to TRBJ1-5; D is uncertain. The CDR3 contains 14 residues. Trimming removed 3 bases from V and 4 bases from J, with 10 bases in between. The germline CDR1 and CDR2 sequences are SGHTA and FQGTGA. Here the CDR3 reads CASSFKGSNQPQHF. CDR3 bases: TGTGCCAGCAGCTTTAAAGGGAGTAATCAGCCCCAGCATTTT.

The gene calls are TRBV5-1 and TRBJ1-1; D might be TRBD1 (5 bases). CDR3 size: 16 residues. The germline V gene has CDR1 SGHRS and CDR2 YFSETQ. The germline V and J ends were trimmed by 2 bases and 6 bases, with 20 bases remaining between them. DNA for the CDR3: TGCGCCAGCAGCTTACGGGGGGAGACGATCCAATCTGAAGCTTTCTTT. This sequence encodes CASSLRGETIQSEAFF.

This chain connects TRBV6-5 to TRBJ2-7, with 7 positions matching TRBD2. J gave up 6 bases and V 2 bases, and 7 bases lay outside the gene matches. Germline values: CDR1 MNHEY, CDR2 SVGAGI. CDR3 size: 14 residues. CDR3 sequence reads: CASSYDRGSREQYF. The CDR3 DNA reads TGTGCCAGCAGTTACGACCGCGGGAGTCGCGAGCAGTACTTC.

This chain links TRBV7-8 with TRBJ1-3; perhaps TRBD1 as D (6 bases). Germline V gene lookup returns CDR1 SGHVS and CDR2 FQNEAQ. Trimming left V 5 bases short and J 7 bases short, with 18 bases between. This CDR3 comprises 15 residues. CDR3 sequence (DNA): TGTGCCAGCAGCACGAGGGGGTACCTAGGGAACACCATATATTTT. It codes for CASSTRGYLGNTIYF.